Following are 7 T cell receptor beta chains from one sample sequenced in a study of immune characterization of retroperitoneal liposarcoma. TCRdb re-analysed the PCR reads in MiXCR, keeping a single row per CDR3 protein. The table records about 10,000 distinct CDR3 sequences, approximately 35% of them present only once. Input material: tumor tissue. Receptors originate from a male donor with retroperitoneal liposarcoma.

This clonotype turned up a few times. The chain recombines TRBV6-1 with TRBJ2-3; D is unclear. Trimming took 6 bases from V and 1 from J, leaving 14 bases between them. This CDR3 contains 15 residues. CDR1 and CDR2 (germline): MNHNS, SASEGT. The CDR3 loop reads CASSESKAGTDTQYF. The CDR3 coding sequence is TGTGCCAGCAGCGAGTCTAAGGCAGGCACAGATACGCAGTATTTT.

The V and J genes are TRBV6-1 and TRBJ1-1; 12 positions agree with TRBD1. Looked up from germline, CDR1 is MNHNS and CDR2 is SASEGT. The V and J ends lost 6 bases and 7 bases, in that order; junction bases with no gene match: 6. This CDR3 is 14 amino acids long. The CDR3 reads CASRPGQGAFEAFF. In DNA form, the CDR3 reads TGTGCCAGCAGACCGGGACAGGGGGCTTTTGAAGCTTTCTTT.

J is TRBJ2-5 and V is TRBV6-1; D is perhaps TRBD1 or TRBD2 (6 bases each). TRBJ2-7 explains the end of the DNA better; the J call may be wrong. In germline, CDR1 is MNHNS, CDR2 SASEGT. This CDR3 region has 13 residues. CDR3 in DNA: TGTGCCAGCAGTCTCAAGGGGGGAGACGAGCAGTACTTC. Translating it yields CASSLKGGDEQYF.

The DNA for the CDR3 is TGTGCCAGCAGTTTCTTAGGAACGAAGGATCAGCCCCAGCATTTT. As protein: CASSFLGTKDQPQHF. The chain couples TRBV27 to TRBJ1-5; D gene ambiguous. The CDR3 loop spans 15 amino acids. V shed 3 bases and J shed 5 bases, with 14 bases lying between them. Germline CDR1 is MNHEY and CDR2 is SMNVEV (reference sequence).

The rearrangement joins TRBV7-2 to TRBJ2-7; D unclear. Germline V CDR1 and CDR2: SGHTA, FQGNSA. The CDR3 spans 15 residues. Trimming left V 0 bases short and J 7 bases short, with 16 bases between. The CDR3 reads CASSLALGSYNEQYF. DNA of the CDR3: TGTGCCAGCAGCTTAGCGTTGGGAAGCTACAATGAGCAGTACTTC.

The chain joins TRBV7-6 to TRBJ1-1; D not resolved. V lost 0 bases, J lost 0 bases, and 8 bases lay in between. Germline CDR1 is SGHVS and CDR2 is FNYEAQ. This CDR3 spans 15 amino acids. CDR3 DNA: TGTGCCAGCAGCTTAGCGGTGGGTGTGAACACTGAAGCTTTCTTT. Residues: CASSLAVGVNTEAFF. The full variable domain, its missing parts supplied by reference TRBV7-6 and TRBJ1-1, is GAGVSQSPRYKVTKRGQDVALRCDPISGHVSLYWYRQALGQGPEFLTYFNYEAQQDKSGLPNDRFSAERPEGSISTLTIQRTEQRDSAMYRCASSLAVGVNTEAFFGQGTRLTVV.

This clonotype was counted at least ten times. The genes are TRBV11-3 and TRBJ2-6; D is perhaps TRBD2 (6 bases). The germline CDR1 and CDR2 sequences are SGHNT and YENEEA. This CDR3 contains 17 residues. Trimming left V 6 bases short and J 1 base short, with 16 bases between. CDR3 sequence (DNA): TGTGCCAGCAGTCCCCGCGGCGGGGCGTCTGGGGCCAACGTCCTGACTTTC. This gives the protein CASSPRGGASGANVLTF.